Listed below are T cell receptor beta chains from one sample, sequenced in a study of human T cells and chemical hapten exposure. MiXCR, run by TCRdb on the RACE reads, gives a single entry per CDR3 protein. Of 370,000 or so distinct CDR3 sequences in the sample, around 5% were seen once. The sample was whole blood, taken in connection with sensitization to the hapten diphenylcyclopropenone (DPC). Receptor source: a woman between 50 and 59 years old with alopecia areata. Some clones in this sample may be carry-over from other donors' samples. CDR3s include the opening cysteine and the closing phenylalanine or tryptophan. The D gene is left open where the match is weak. Only some rows state a clone size, as once, few, many or a class for expanded clones.

CDR3 protein: CSARVTGYTEAFF
CDR3 DNA: TGCAGTGCTAGGGTGACAGGGTACACTGAAGCTTTCTTT
clone size: many
D gene: TRBD1
J gene: TRBJ1-1
V gene: TRBV20-1

CDR3 protein: CSATRPPDFNTEAFF
CDR3 DNA: TGCAGTGCAACGAGGCCACCCGACTTCAACACTGAAGCTTTCTTT
clone size: few
D gene: NA
J gene: TRBJ1-1
V gene: TRBV20-1

CDR3 protein: CASEWAPGANVLTF
CDR3 DNA: TGTGCCAGCGAGTGGGCTCCGGGGGCCAACGTCCTGACTTTC
clone size: few
D gene: NA
J gene: TRBJ2-6
V gene: TRBV6-1

CDR3 protein: CASSPGSTNEKLFF
CDR3 DNA: TGTGCCAGCAGCCCCGGCTCAACTAATGAAAAACTGTTTTTT
clone size: few
D gene: NA
J gene: TRBJ1-4
V gene: TRBV7-2

CDR3 protein: CASALKPGITSGNTIYF
CDR3 DNA: TGTGCCAGCGCCTTAAAACCAGGCATCACATCTGGAAACACCATATATTTT
clone size: many
D gene: NA
J gene: TRBJ1-3
V gene: TRBV7-9

CDR3 protein: CSARGGASNYGYTF
CDR3 DNA: TGCAGTGCTAGAGGCGGGGCTAGTAACTATGGCTACACCTTC
clone size: many
D gene: NA
J gene: TRBJ1-2
V gene: TRBV20-1

CDR3 protein: CASSLGQRYTF
CDR3 DNA: TGTGCCAGCAGTCTGGGACAGCGCTACACCTTC
clone size: NA
D gene: TRBD1
J gene: TRBJ1-2
V gene: TRBV9

CDR3 protein: CATSEYRNEQFF
CDR3 DNA: TGTGCCACCAGTGAGTACCGGAATGAGCAGTTCTTC
clone size: many
D gene: NA
J gene: TRBJ2-1
V gene: TRBV24-1

CDR3 protein: CASSKGTAYNEQFF
CDR3 DNA: TGTGCCAGCAGCAAAGGGACTGCCTACAATGAGCAGTTCTTC
clone size: many
D gene: NA
J gene: TRBJ2-1
V gene: TRBV7-2

CDR3 protein: CATSPGRSTDTQYF
CDR3 DNA: TGTGCCACCAGTCCTGGCAGGAGCACAGATACGCAGTATTTT
clone size: many
D gene: NA
J gene: TRBJ2-3
V gene: TRBV24-1

CDR3 protein: CASSVTHDRGLANEQFF
CDR3 DNA: TGTGCCAGCAGCGTAACCCACGACAGGGGGCTCGCCAATGAGCAGTTCTTC
clone size: many
D gene: TRBD1
J gene: TRBJ2-1
V gene: TRBV9

CDR3 protein: CASSGDRGLHEQFF
CDR3 DNA: TGTGCCAGCAGCGGGGACAGGGGCCTCCATGAGCAGTTCTTC
clone size: few
D gene: TRBD1
J gene: TRBJ2-1
V gene: TRBV7-9

CDR3 protein: CASGPNIPDEQYF
CDR3 DNA: TGTGCCAGCGGTCCCAATATCCCCGACGAGCAGTACTTC
clone size: many
D gene: NA
J gene: TRBJ2-7
V gene: TRBV9

CDR3 protein: CASSSSQGVRDSPLHF
CDR3 DNA: TGTGCCAGCAGTTCCTCACAGGGGGTGAGGGATTCACCCCTCCACTTT
clone size: many
D gene: TRBD1
J gene: TRBJ1-6
V gene: TRBV6-5

CDR3 protein: CASSRDRGRNTIYF
CDR3 DNA: TGTGCCAGCAGTCGAGACAGGGGACGAAACACCATATATTTT
clone size: many
D gene: TRBD1
J gene: TRBJ1-3
V gene: TRBV27

CDR3 protein: CASSLGYKRLAGGDTQYF
CDR3 DNA: TGTGCCAGCAGCTTAGGATATAAGCGACTAGCGGGAGGAGATACGCAGTATTTT
clone size: many
D gene: TRBD2
J gene: TRBJ2-3
V gene: TRBV7-8

CDR3 protein: CASSPPGAAEQFF
CDR3 DNA: TGTGCCAGCAGCCCTCCGGGAGCCGCTGAGCAGTTCTTC
clone size: few
D gene: NA
J gene: TRBJ2-1
V gene: TRBV7-9

CDR3 protein: CSVKGLNTEAFF
CDR3 DNA: TGCAGCGTTAAGGGCCTGAACACTGAAGCTTTCTTT
clone size: NA
D gene: NA
J gene: TRBJ1-1
V gene: TRBV29-1

CDR3 protein: CSARGLTEPINDNEQFF
CDR3 DNA: TGCAGTGCTAGGGGGCTGACCGAACCCATAAACGACAATGAGCAGTTCTTC
clone size: NA
D gene: NA
J gene: TRBJ2-1
V gene: TRBV20-1

CDR3 protein: CASSPKSPSRVGYTEAFF
CDR3 DNA: TGTGCCAGCAGCCCCAAGAGTCCTTCTAGGGTAGGGTACACTGAAGCTTTCTTT
clone size: few
D gene: NA
J gene: TRBJ1-1
V gene: TRBV7-9

CDR3 protein: CASSQDLTGLAFF
CDR3 DNA: TGCGCCAGCAGCCAAGATTTAACAGGGTTAGCTTTCTTT
clone size: many
D gene: NA
J gene: TRBJ1-1
V gene: TRBV4-3

CDR3 protein: CASSPGGSEQYF
CDR3 DNA: TGTGCCAGCAGTCCAGGGGGCTCCGAGCAGTACTTC
clone size: NA
D gene: TRBD1
J gene: TRBJ2-7
V gene: TRBV2

CDR3 protein: CASGTEASWSTDTQYF
CDR3 DNA: TGTGCCAGCGGAACGGAGGCTAGCTGGAGCACAGATACGCAGTATTTT
clone size: NA
D gene: NA
J gene: TRBJ2-3
V gene: TRBV9

CDR3 protein: CASSAAFGTDTQYF
CDR3 DNA: TGTGCCAGCAGCGCCGCGTTCGGCACAGATACGCAGTATTTT
clone size: many
D gene: NA
J gene: TRBJ2-3
V gene: TRBV7-2

CDR3 protein: CASSAGDRGDVETQYF
CDR3 DNA: TGTGCCAGCAGCGCAGGGGACAGGGGGGACGTTGAGACCCAGTACTTC
clone size: many
D gene: TRBD1
J gene: TRBJ2-5
V gene: TRBV9

CDR3 protein: CASSSTMTGVDEQFF
CDR3 DNA: TGTGCCAGCAGCTCAACTATGACAGGGGTCGATGAGCAGTTCTTC
clone size: many
D gene: TRBD1
J gene: TRBJ2-1
V gene: TRBV7-6

CDR3 protein: CATSPGQGTDTQYF
CDR3 DNA: TGTGCCACCTCTCCGGGACAGGGCACAGATACGCAGTATTTT
clone size: many
D gene: TRBD1
J gene: TRBJ2-3
V gene: TRBV24-1

CDR3 protein: CASRVKTNTGELFF
CDR3 DNA: TGTGCCAGTCGGGTAAAGACAAACACCGGGGAGCTGTTTTTT
clone size: many
D gene: NA
J gene: TRBJ2-2
V gene: TRBV12-3/TRBV12-4

CDR3 protein: CRVEDLAGAPNEQFF
CDR3 DNA: TGCAGAGTTGAAGATCTAGCGGGAGCCCCCAATGAGCAGTTCTTC
clone size: NA
D gene: TRBD2
J gene: TRBJ2-1
V gene: TRBV29-1

CDR3 protein: CASSWDRGSYEQYF
CDR3 DNA: TGTGCCAGCAGCTGGGACAGGGGATCCTACGAGCAGTACTTC
clone size: many
D gene: TRBD1
J gene: TRBJ2-7
V gene: TRBV5-5

CDR3 protein: CAVLWGTQNQPQHF
CDR3 DNA: TGTGCCGTCCTATGGGGAACGCAGAATCAGCCCCAGCATTTT
clone size: many
D gene: NA
J gene: TRBJ1-5
V gene: TRBV12-3/TRBV12-4

CDR3 protein: CASGDLLNTEAFF
CDR3 DNA: TGTGCCAGCGGGGACTTGTTGAACACTGAAGCTTTCTTT
clone size: few
D gene: NA
J gene: TRBJ1-1
V gene: TRBV2

CDR3 protein: CSAVTGGTSGGYTF
CDR3 DNA: TGCAGTGCTGTTACAGGCGGAACGTCTGGAGGCTACACCTTC
clone size: many
D gene: NA
J gene: TRBJ1-2
V gene: TRBV20-1

CDR3 protein: CASSSGTGGSGEQYF
CDR3 DNA: TGTGCCAGCAGCTCGGGGACAGGGGGAAGTGGCGAGCAGTACTTC
clone size: few
D gene: TRBD1
J gene: TRBJ2-7
V gene: TRBV7-9

CDR3 protein: CAISEPGQGTGANVLTF
CDR3 DNA: TGTGCCATCAGTGAGCCGGGACAGGGGACTGGGGCCAACGTCCTGACTTTC
clone size: NA
D gene: TRBD1
J gene: TRBJ2-6
V gene: TRBV10-3

CDR3 protein: CASSQGAGRANNEQFF
CDR3 DNA: TGCGCCAGCAGCCAAGGAGCGGGAAGGGCGAACAATGAGCAGTTCTTC
clone size: NA
D gene: TRBD2
J gene: TRBJ2-1
V gene: TRBV4-3

CDR3 protein: CASSSTGRQETQYF
CDR3 DNA: TGCGCCAGCAGTTCCACAGGGCGCCAAGAGACCCAGTACTTC
clone size: many
D gene: NA
J gene: TRBJ2-5
V gene: TRBV5-1

CDR3 protein: CASTQGGQGSYNEQFF
CDR3 DNA: TGTGCCAGCACACAGGGGGGACAGGGGTCCTACAATGAGCAGTTCTTC
clone size: NA
D gene: TRBD1
J gene: TRBJ2-1
V gene: TRBV12-3/TRBV12-4

CDR3 protein: CSARTTLTDTQYF
CDR3 DNA: TGCAGTGCTAGAACTACCCTCACAGATACGCAGTATTTT
clone size: many
D gene: NA
J gene: TRBJ2-3
V gene: TRBV20-1

CDR3 protein: CASTAVNTGELFF
CDR3 DNA: TGTGCCAGCACCGCGGTCAACACCGGGGAGCTGTTTTTT
clone size: NA
D gene: NA
J gene: TRBJ2-2
V gene: TRBV28

CDR3 protein: CASTTSGRYEQYF
CDR3 DNA: TGTGCCAGCACAACTAGCGGGAGGTACGAGCAGTACTTC
clone size: many
D gene: TRBD2
J gene: TRBJ2-7
V gene: TRBV7-9

CDR3 protein: CASSLWAADNEQFF
CDR3 DNA: TGTGCCAGCAGCTTATGGGCGGCCGATAATGAGCAGTTCTTC
clone size: many
D gene: NA
J gene: TRBJ2-1
V gene: TRBV11-2

CDR3 protein: CASSQDMGAKNIQYF
CDR3 DNA: TGTGCCAGCAGCCAAGATATGGGGGCCAAAAACATTCAGTACTTC
clone size: NA
D gene: NA
J gene: TRBJ2-4
V gene: TRBV4-2

CDR3 protein: CASSGTHQPQHF
CDR3 DNA: TGTGCCAGCAGTGGAACCCATCAGCCCCAGCATTTT
clone size: NA
D gene: NA
J gene: TRBJ1-5
V gene: TRBV2

CDR3 protein: CASSLGGTSGRAEDEQFF
CDR3 DNA: TGTGCCAGCAGCTTAGGCGGGACTAGCGGGAGGGCCGAGGATGAGCAGTTCTTC
clone size: NA
D gene: TRBD2
J gene: TRBJ2-1
V gene: TRBV13

CDR3 protein: CSTGVGTYEQYF
CDR3 DNA: TGTTCGACAGGGGTCGGCACCTACGAGCAGTACTTC
clone size: NA
D gene: TRBD1
J gene: TRBJ2-7
V gene: TRBV12-3/TRBV12-4

CDR3 protein: CATSRQPRSPSTDTQYF
CDR3 DNA: TGTGCCACCAGCAGACAACCTCGGAGCCCTAGCACAGATACGCAGTATTTT
clone size: few
D gene: NA
J gene: TRBJ2-3
V gene: TRBV15

CDR3 protein: CASSVRQRDLAYEQYF
CDR3 DNA: TGCGCCAGCAGTGTTCGTCAGCGGGACCTAGCCTACGAGCAGTACTTC
clone size: few
D gene: TRBD2
J gene: TRBJ2-7
V gene: TRBV10-1

CDR3 protein: CASRFGGPDTQYF
CDR3 DNA: TGTGCCAGCCGTTTTGGAGGGCCCGATACGCAGTATTTT
clone size: few
D gene: NA
J gene: TRBJ2-3
V gene: TRBV6-5

CDR3 protein: CASSPGTARKAFF
CDR3 DNA: TGTGCCAGCAGCCCCGGGACCGCCCGGAAAGCTTTCTTT
clone size: many
D gene: NA
J gene: TRBJ1-1
V gene: TRBV6-2/TRBV6-3

CDR3 protein: CSVEARLAGQETQYF
CDR3 DNA: TGCAGCGTTGAAGCAAGACTAGCGGGACAGGAGACCCAGTACTTC
clone size: few
D gene: TRBD2
J gene: TRBJ2-5
V gene: TRBV29-1

CDR3 protein: CASSFRRRQGIIVSGYGYTF
CDR3 DNA: TGTGCCAGCAGTTTCAGAAGGAGACAGGGGATTATTGTATCTGGCTATGGCTACACCTTC
clone size: many
D gene: TRBD1
J gene: TRBJ1-2
V gene: TRBV12-3/TRBV12-4

CDR3 protein: CASSPGVTGANVLTF
CDR3 DNA: TGTGCCAGCAGTCCAGGGGTTACCGGGGCCAACGTCCTGACTTTC
clone size: many
D gene: NA
J gene: TRBJ2-6
V gene: TRBV7-3

CDR3 protein: CASSPTERANVLTF
CDR3 DNA: TGTGCCAGCAGTCCGACAGAAAGGGCCAACGTCCTGACTTTC
clone size: few
D gene: NA
J gene: TRBJ2-6
V gene: TRBV12-3/TRBV12-4

CDR3 protein: CASSHPGRTGELFF
CDR3 DNA: TGTGCCAGCAGCCACCCCGGGCGGACCGGGGAGCTGTTTTTT
clone size: many
D gene: NA
J gene: TRBJ2-2
V gene: TRBV7-9

CDR3 protein: CASGYSSDSYNEQFF
CDR3 DNA: TGTGCCAGCGGCTACTCTAGCGACTCATACAATGAGCAGTTCTTC
clone size: NA
D gene: NA
J gene: TRBJ2-1
V gene: TRBV7-2

CDR3 protein: CAISEESLGALHF
CDR3 DNA: TGTGCCATCAGTGAGGAAAGCCTGGGGGCCCTCCACTTT
clone size: few
D gene: NA
J gene: TRBJ1-6
V gene: TRBV10-3

CDR3 protein: CSAGGQGSYEQYF
CDR3 DNA: TGCAGTGCTGGAGGACAGGGGTCGTACGAGCAGTACTTC
clone size: few
D gene: TRBD1
J gene: TRBJ2-7
V gene: TRBV20-1

CDR3 protein: CASSLRLAGGYNEQFF
CDR3 DNA: TGTGCCAGCAGTCTACGACTAGCGGGAGGTTACAATGAGCAGTTCTTC
clone size: NA
D gene: TRBD2
J gene: TRBJ2-1
V gene: TRBV6-2/TRBV6-3

CDR3 protein: CASSLSIGSHQETQYF
CDR3 DNA: TGTGCCAGCAGTTTATCGATAGGGTCCCACCAAGAGACCCAGTACTTC
clone size: NA
D gene: NA
J gene: TRBJ2-5
V gene: TRBV27